The sequence of this T cell receptor (beta chain) was determined in a study of regulatory T cells in long-lasting Graves disease (TCRdb year 2021). About the full investigation: Newly diagnosed Graves' disease patients had taken antithyroid drugs for less than 3 months. Persistent Graves' disease patients were compared with newly diagnosed Graves' disease patients by peripheral blood TCR sequencing and RNA sequencing. The study was registered as a clinical trial and conducted in China. A total of roughly 35 samples underwent TCR sequencing: about 13 from persistent and roughly 20 from newly diagnosed Graves' disease patients. The research as a whole found: The small sample size was acknowledged by the authors as a limitation that may reduce accuracy. Patients with persistent disease shared more public clonotypes (over 2,500) than newly diagnosed patients did (966). TRBV28, TRBJ1-2 and TRBJ2-5 were preferentially used in persistent disease, while TRBV20-1 and TRBJ2-1 were favored in newly diagnosed disease. Persistent Graves' disease patients showed lower TCR Shannon entropy and fewer highly expanded clones than newly diagnosed patients, suggesting clonal expansion. Only the TCR beta chain was sequenced and analyzed. Only peripheral blood was studied, because thyroid tissue, the primary lesion, was inaccessible.

According to the study, the label for this sample's time point signals: newly diagnosed GD, antithyroid drugs for less than 3 months. For both TCR sequencing and RNA sequencing, RNA was extracted from PBMCs in TRIzol. The diagnosis of Graves' disease was made according to American Thyroid Association guidelines. Recruitment of patients was carried out at an endocrinology department in Xi'an, China. Each patient gave about 9.1 milliliters of peripheral blood, collected in an EDTA anticoagulant tube. PBMCs were isolated by Ficoll Paque Plus density gradient separation without further T cell sorting. An Agilent 2100 Bioanalyzer and agarose gel were used to assess RNA quality, and a NanoDrop 2000 was used to measure RNA concentration. From the cysteine through the phenylalanine, the CDR3 covers 16 amino acids. The read is trimmed to its CDR3 DNA, 48 bases read in frame from base 1. V gives up 3 bases and J gives up 1 base, and the segment between their germline ends measures 15 bases. The germline V gene provides CDR1 LGHNT and CDR2 FRNRAP.

This clonotype was found many times. The antigen this receptor binds is unknown. Base qualities were left out, and no much larger clone turns up one base away. The library was obtained by multiplex PCR. The sequencer was an Illumina HiSeq 4000. CDR3 regions were amplified by Arm-PCR with iRepertoire HTBI primers to construct TCR beta libraries. Gel purification was performed on PCR products prior to sequencing. The study's own analysis went as follows. A total of 62 TRBV and about 13 TRBJ segments were identified across samples and were used for gene usage analysis of CDR3 amino acid clonotypes. COPE and FqMerger were used to merge filtered high-quality paired reads into contigs. BLAST was used to align contigs to the IMGT TRBV, TRBD and TRBJ reference genes, and CDR3 was defined following IMGT. Clonotypes above 0.1% frequency were classified as highly expanded clones. Shannon entropy served as the measure of repertoire diversity, while the Gini coefficient captured V-J evenness. A clonotype found in more than one individual was treated as public. TCRdb reprocessed the public reads (quality trimming at Q25 with fastp, clone calling with MiXCR) and kept in-frame beta chains. Every distinct CDR3 protein forms one entry, paired with its most common genes and DNA. TCRdb's processing, not the study's, gives the V and J calls here. The sample has 200,000 to 250,000 distinct CDR3 sequences on record, roughly a fifth of them singletons. The ten biggest clones cover about 12% of the sample.

The sample was also linked to a second study, of T cells in Graves' hyperthyroidism and ophthalmopathy. The second paper states: A patient counted as having stable Graves' hyperthyroidism if no progression to ophthalmopathy occurred over 18 months of follow-up. Hyperthyroidism patients were newly diagnosed, with disease duration under 2 months, and aged 18 to 65 years. Exclusion was applied to patients with uncontrolled infections, other autoimmune diseases, pregnancy or lactation. Diagnoses relied on clinical symptoms, serum thyroxine and TRAb, thyroid ultrasound and orbital computed tomography. The first round of RT-PCR for the TCR CDR3 was performed with the HTBI primer set and the Qiagen OneStep RT-PCR kit. Most expanded thyroid clonotypes (frequency above 0.001) were also found in blood, which suggests that blood repertoires may mirror thyroid immune responses. Ophthalmopathy was separated from stable hyperthyroidism by a 13 V-J signature model, with 87.88% sensitivity and roughly 81% specificity obtained in cross-validation and 80%/75% obtained in testing. In validation, the model predicted progression to ophthalmopathy a median of approximately 6.3 months before onset, with roughly 70% sensitivity and roughly 73% specificity. To identify TCR V-J signatures that set the groups apart, the researchers used a discovery cohort of 100 patients, made up of around 42 with Graves' ophthalmopathy and around 58 with stable Graves' hyperthyroidism. Prospective prediction of ophthalmopathy was tested in an independent validation cohort of 18 to 20 hyperthyroidism patients and 17 patients who later progressed to ophthalmopathy. The roughly 100 discovery patients were randomly divided into training and test sets at a 7:3 ratio. The study also compared thyroid tissue and blood T-cell repertoires from about six Graves' hyperthyroidism patients. Following sampling, methimazole starting at 30 mg daily was given to hyperthyroidism patients, and high-dose intravenous methylprednisolone was given to ophthalmopathy patients. The libraries were constructed in a second round of multiplex PCR and then size-selected and purified. The libraries were sequenced on an Illumina HiSeq2000 using paired-end 100 bp reads. SOAPnuke was used to process the raw data, throwing out any read that contained adapters or uncalled bases, had a mean Phred below 15, or lacked an exact constant-primer or identifier match. High-quality paired reads were merged with COPE v1.2.5, and unique nucleotide sequences were defined as clonotypes. Clonotypes were aligned to IMGT TRBV, TRBD and TRBJ reference segments using MiTCR v1.1. Only V-J combinations with frequency above 0.0001, covering about 99% of repertoires, were analysed. The TCS score was defined as F50 (clonal expansion) divided by E x V (chaos), with BLOSUM62-based TCRdist calculated between CDR3 peptides within each V-J. Welch's t-statistics and random forest reduced roughly 500 V-J features to roughly 13, which were used in a naive Bayes classifier (R e1071). Sample size was not statistically predetermined, and investigators were not blinded to group allocation. TCR Vbeta CDR3 sequencing of 140 or so peripheral blood samples (43 ophthalmopathy, 75 to 80 hyperthyroidism and 17 progressor patients) is reported in the paper.

Here the sequenced sample was peripheral blood mononuclear cells (PBMCs), taken at new diagnosis, from a patient treated with antithyroid drugs. The rearranged segments are TRBV12-5 and TRBJ1-1; the best D guess is TRBD1, with 6 bases matching. The sequence was collected from a woman aged 25 to 39 with Graves disease. Donor details come from another sample of the same person, matched by shared clones. The CDR3 loop reads CASGFLLRGPNTEAFF. The DNA is as follows: TGTGCTAGTGGTTTCCTCCTCAGGGGACCGAACACTGAAGCTTTCTTT.